This T cell receptor (beta chain) was profiled in a study of somatic mutations in cytotoxic T cells in rheumatoid arthritis. As for the study in general: Flow-sorting brought some V beta antibody-stained T-cell populations to nearly 100% purity, V beta1+ cells sequenced for TCRB among them.

Data came from immunoSEQ multiplex PCR; TCRdb stores just in-frame clones and leaves some out. The table shows roughly 11,000 clones, with approximately 69% occurring only once. Trimming left V 10 bases short and J 7 bases short, with 20 bases between. This CDR3 spans 14 amino acids. Germline V lookup: CDR1 MNHEY, CDR2 SVGAGI. Sequenced input: CD8+ T cells sorted from blood. This sequence was found in a man in his 70s in good health. V is TRBV6-5 and J is TRBJ1-5, with D tentatively TRBD1 (6 bases). The CDR3 DNA follows: TGTGCCACCTCGAAAGGGGGGGTCGAGCAGCCCCAGCATTTT. It translates to CATSKGGVEQPQHF.